This T cell receptor (beta chain) is drawn from a study of T cells in Graves' hyperthyroidism and ophthalmopathy (dated by TCRdb to the late 2010s). Context from the whole study: Peripheral blood was collected at initial diagnosis, before any treatment. A discovery cohort of about a hundred patients, approximately 45 with Graves' ophthalmopathy and over 55 with stable Graves' hyperthyroidism, was used to find distinguishing TCR V-J signatures. Whether ophthalmopathy could be predicted prospectively was tested in an independent validation cohort made up of approximately 19 hyperthyroidism patients plus 17 patients who later progressed to ophthalmopathy. The approximately 97 discovery patients were randomly divided into training and test sets at a 7:3 ratio. Thyroid tissue and blood T-cell repertoires from roughly six Graves' hyperthyroidism patients were also compared in the study. After sampling, hyperthyroidism patients received methimazole starting at 30 mg daily, and ophthalmopathy patients received high-dose intravenous methylprednisolone. According to the paper, TCR Vbeta CDR3 sequencing was carried out on over 130 peripheral blood samples, which came from 40 to 45 ophthalmopathy, fewer than 80 hyperthyroidism and some 17 progressor patients. What the study reported, not specific to this receptor: A 13 V-J signature model separated ophthalmopathy from stable hyperthyroidism, with 87.88% sensitivity and roughly 82% specificity in cross-validation and 80%/75% in testing. Sample size was not statistically predetermined, and investigators were not blinded to group allocation. In validation, progression to ophthalmopathy was predicted by the model with 55% to 71% sensitivity and 72% to 80% specificity, a median of about 6.8 months before onset. Most expanded thyroid clonotypes (frequency above 0.001) were also detected in blood, a finding suggesting that blood repertoires may reflect thyroid immune responses.

Hyperthyroidism patients were newly diagnosed, had a disease duration of under 2 months, and were aged 18 to 65 years. Exclusion was applied to patients with uncontrolled infections, other autoimmune diseases, pregnancy or lactation. Diagnoses relied on clinical symptoms, serum thyroxine and TRAb, thyroid ultrasound and orbital computed tomography. Blood from progressor patients was drawn when they were first diagnosed with hyperthyroidism, before any ophthalmopathy symptoms appeared. PBMCs were isolated from approximately 10 ml of fresh peripheral blood by Ficoll-Paque density gradient centrifugation. Progressor patients were initially diagnosed with Graves' hyperthyroidism and developed ophthalmopathy during follow-up. Total RNA was extracted using Trizol reagent, and RNA quality was assessed on an Agilent 2100 Bioanalyzer. This clonotype was counted ten times or more. What this receptor recognizes is not known. Per-nucleotide qualities are absent, and no much larger clonotype sits a single base away.

Looking up the germline V gene (reference sequence) yields CDR1 DFQATT and CDR2 SNEGSKA. CDR3 length: 14 amino acids, cysteine to phenylalanine. The entry retains the CDR3 DNA only, 42 bases that are in frame from base 1. V lost 3 bases and J lost 1 base, and the count of bases not matched to a germline gene is 4. TCR beta CDR3 regions were amplified from RNA transcripts. For the first round of RT-PCR on the TCR CDR3, the HTBI primer set was used together with the Qiagen OneStep RT-PCR kit. A second multiplex PCR round built the libraries, followed by size selection and purification. The libraries were sequenced on an Illumina HiSeq2000 using paired-end 100 bp reads. In the authors' own workflow: SOAPnuke was used to process the raw data, removing reads that contained adapters or uncalled bases, had a mean Phred below 15, or lacked an exact match to the constant primer or identifier. COPE v1.2.5 was used to merge the high-quality paired reads, and each unique nucleotide sequence was defined as a clonotype. MiTCR v1.1 was used to align clonotypes to the IMGT TRBV, TRBD and TRBJ reference segments. The analysis was restricted to V-J combinations with a frequency above 0.0001, which together covered about 99% of the repertoires. The TCS score was defined as the ratio of F50 (clonal expansion) to E x V (chaos), calculated using BLOSUM62-based TCRdist between CDR3 peptides within each V-J. Welch's t-statistics and random forest reduced fewer than 550 V-J features to 13, which were used in a naive Bayes classifier (R e1071). The raw public reads went through TCRdb reprocessing: fastp at Q25, MiXCR clone calling, in-frame beta chains kept. A single entry per CDR3 protein holds the most common genes and DNA from its merged rows. Clone size and V and J calls follow TCRdb, not the original study. The sample records around 400,000 distinct CDR3 sequences, about 15% of which are singletons. The ten top clones hold 25% to 35% of the sample.

This receptor chain uses TRBV20-1 and TRBJ1-1, with TRBD1 identical over 8 junction bases. This TCR came from a woman aged 18 to 35 with Graves' hyperthyroidism that later progressed to Graves' ophthalmopathy. The sample taken for sequencing was blood. The CDR3 region has the sequence CSASQGTGNTEAFF. The DNA sequence is as follows: TGCAGTGCTAGTCAAGGGACAGGGAACACTGAAGCTTTCTTT.